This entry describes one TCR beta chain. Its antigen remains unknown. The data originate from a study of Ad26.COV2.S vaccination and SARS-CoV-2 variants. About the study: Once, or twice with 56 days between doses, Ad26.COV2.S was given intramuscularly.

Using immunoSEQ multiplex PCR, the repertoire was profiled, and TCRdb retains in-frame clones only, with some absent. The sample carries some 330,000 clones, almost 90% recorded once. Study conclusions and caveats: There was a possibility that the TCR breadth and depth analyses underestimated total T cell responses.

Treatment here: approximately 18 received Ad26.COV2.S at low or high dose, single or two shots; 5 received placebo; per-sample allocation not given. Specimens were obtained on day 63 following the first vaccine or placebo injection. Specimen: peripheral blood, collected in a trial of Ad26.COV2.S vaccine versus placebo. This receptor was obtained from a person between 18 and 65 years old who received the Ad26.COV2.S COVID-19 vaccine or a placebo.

Written as DNA, the CDR3 is TGTGCCAGCAGCCAATATCGGGGATTTATCCAGGAGACCCAGTACTTC. It yields the protein CASSQYRGFIQETQYF. The chain joins TRBV3-1 (or the pseudogene TRBV3-2) to TRBJ2-5; possible D gene TRBD2, 5 bases. The V end lost 2 bases, the J end lost 5 bases, and 18 bases lay between the germline ends. The CDR3 spans 16 residues. Germline CDR1 is LGHDT and CDR2 is YNNKEL (reference sequence).